This TCR beta chain was captured in a study of blood T cell repertoires in COVID-19. Across the study: Specimens from acute and convalescent COVID-19 originated in the United States, Italy and Spain. Sources were T cells, B-cell-depleted T cells, or PBMCs; the material itself was cDNA or gDNA.

The trim removed 3 bases at V and 4 bases at J, leaving 12 bases unmatched. CDR3 length equals 18 residues. CDR1 and CDR2 (germline): SGDLS, YYNGEE. How the authors handled the data: Amplification of reference gene primers provided the estimated nucleated cell counts. The table came from immunoSEQ multiplex PCR; TCRdb's copy has only in-frame clones and leaves some out. The V and J calls and the clone size are those of that table, but D and trimming were determined from the DNA. The sample gives some 200,000 clones, 65% to 85% of which show up once; roughly 2.4% is in the top ten. The sequencing input was peripheral blood. The chain links TRBV9 to TRBJ1-4; TRBD1 matches 10 bases. This sequence originates from a woman in her sixties or seventies with acute or convalescent COVID-19. The CDR3 loop reads CASSDSGQGKGDNEKLFF. The CDR3 nucleotides are TGTGCCAGCAGCGACTCGGGACAGGGGAAAGGAGATAATGAAAAACTGTTTTTT. Supplemented by reference TRBV9 and TRBJ1-4, the full variable domain reads DSGVTQTPKHLITATGQRVTLRCSPRSGDLSVYWYQQSLDQGLQFLIQYYNGEERAKGNILERFSAQQFPDLHSELNLSSLELGDSALYFCASSDSGQGKGDNEKLFFGSGTQLSVL.